Ten or more counts support the clone carrying this T cell receptor (beta chain). These data belong to a study of blood T cell repertoires in COVID-19. Overall study context: In each case, the material was cDNA or gDNA derived from T cells, B-cell-depleted T cells, or PBMCs.

The CDR3 spans 13 residues. The ends were cut back, 3 bases at V and 0 bases at J, with 6 bases in the middle. CDR1 is MNHEY, CDR2 SMNVEV, per germline (reference sequence). Under the authors' procedure: Amplified reference gene primers provided the basis for estimating nucleated cell counts. Produced via immunoSEQ multiplex PCR; TCRdb's table is partial and in-frame only. V, J and clone size are taken as reported in that table, and D and trimming were inferred from the DNA itself. This sample has about 180,000 clones; 86% occur once, and the top ten carry 2.5% to 3.5%. Source material: peripheral blood. This rearrangement joins TRBV27 to TRBJ2-7, with D uncertain. The TCR sequence derives from a woman younger than 45 with active or convalescent COVID-19. This chain's CDR3 is CASSFPGSYEQYF. In DNA form, the CDR3 reads TGTGCCAGCAGTTTTCCCGGCTCCTACGAGCAGTACTTC.